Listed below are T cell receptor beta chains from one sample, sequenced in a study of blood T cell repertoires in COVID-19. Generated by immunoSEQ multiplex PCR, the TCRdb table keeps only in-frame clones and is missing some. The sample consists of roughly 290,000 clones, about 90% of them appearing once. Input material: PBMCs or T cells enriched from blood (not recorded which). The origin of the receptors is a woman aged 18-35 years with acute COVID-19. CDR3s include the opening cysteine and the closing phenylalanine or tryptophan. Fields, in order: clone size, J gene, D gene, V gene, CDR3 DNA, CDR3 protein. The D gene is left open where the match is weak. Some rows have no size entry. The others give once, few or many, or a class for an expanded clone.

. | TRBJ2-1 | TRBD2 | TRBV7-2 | TGTGCCAGCACCCTTGGGCTAGCGGAGACATACAATGAGCAGTTCTTC | CASTLGLAETYNEQFF
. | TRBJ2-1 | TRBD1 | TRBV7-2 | TGTGCCAGCATCCGACAGGGGTGGTACAATGAGCAGTTCTTC | CASIRQGWYNEQFF
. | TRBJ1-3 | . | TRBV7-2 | TGTGCCAGCAGCTCGCCTGGACAGTCTCTCTCTGGAAACACCATATATTTT | CASSSPGQSLSGNTIYF
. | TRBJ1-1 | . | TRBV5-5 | TGTGCCAGCAGCTTGGGTTTTTCAGTGAACACTGAAGCTTTCTTT | CASSLGFSVNTEAFF
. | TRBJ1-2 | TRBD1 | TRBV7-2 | TGTGCCAGCAGCCCCCGACAGGGGGCTACCCTTAACTATGGCTACACCTTC | CASSPRQGATLNYGYTF
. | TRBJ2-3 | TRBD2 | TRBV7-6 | TGTGCCAGCAGCTCCACACTAGCGGGAGGAGGAGATACGCAGTATTTT | CASSSTLAGGGDTQYF
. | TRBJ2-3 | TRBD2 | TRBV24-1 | TGTGCCACCAGTGATCACAAAGCGGGAACTCTAGGTACGCAGTATTTT | CATSDHKAGTLGTQYF
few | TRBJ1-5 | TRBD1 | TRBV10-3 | TGTGCCATCAGTGCCCACAGGGGCGACCAGCCCCAGCATTTT | CAISAHRGDQPQHF
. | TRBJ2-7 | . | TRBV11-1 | TGTGCCAGCAGCTTAGACCGGACTACCAAACTCTACGAGCAGTACTTC | CASSLDRTTKLYEQYF
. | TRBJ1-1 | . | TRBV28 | TGTGCCAGCAGTCCCGTCTCACCTCGGGGCACTGAAGCTTTCTTT | CASSPVSPRGTEAFF
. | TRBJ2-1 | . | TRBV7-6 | TGTGCCAGCAGCTCCCACCTTGGGCCTAATCCCCTCTACAATGAGCAGTTCTTC | CASSSHLGPNPLYNEQFF
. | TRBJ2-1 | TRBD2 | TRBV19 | TGTGCCAGTAGTATTGGGGGGGTAAACTCCTACAATGAGCAGTTCTTC | CASSIGGVNSYNEQFF
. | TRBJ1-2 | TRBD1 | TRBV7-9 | TGTGCCAGCAGCAGGGACAGTGGCAGGGGCTACACCTTC | CASSRDSGRGYTF
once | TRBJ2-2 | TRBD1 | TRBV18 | TGTGCCAGCTCACCAGCCGGAAACAGGGGTAGTGGCACCGGGGAGCTGTTTTTT | CASSPAGNRGSGTGELFF
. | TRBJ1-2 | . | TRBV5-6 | TGTGCCAGCAGCTTTTTGCTGACGGAGAACTATGGCTACACCTTC | CASSFLLTENYGYTF
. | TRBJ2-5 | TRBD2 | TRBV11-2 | TGTGCCAGCAGCTTACTCTCTAGCGGAGAGACCCAGTACTTC | CASSLLSSGETQYF